Listed below are T cell receptor beta chains from one sample, sequenced in a study of blood T cell repertoires in COVID-19. The protocol was immunoSEQ multiplex PCR, while the TCRdb copy is restricted to in-frame clones and leaves out a portion. In the table there are some 200,000 clones, 70% to 90% of which are singletons. The source material was peripheral blood. These receptors came from a woman aged 55-69 years with COVID-19, enrolled during active disease. The CDR3 runs from the conserved cysteine through the conserved F or W.

J: TRBJ2-2
V: TRBV18
length: 14
CDR3: CASSPRDSTGELFF

J: TRBJ1-2
V: TRBV5-6
length: 12
CDR3: CASSLGGGGYTF

J: TRBJ1-3
V: TRBV3-1/TRBV3-2
length: 16
CDR3: CASSQDRGSSGNTIYF

J: TRBJ2-2
V: TRBV4-1
length: 18
CDR3: CASSLTIKSYRVPGELFF

J: TRBJ1-2
V: TRBV30
length: 13
CDR3: CAWSRQLGDGYTF

J: TRBJ1-2
V: TRBV7-2
length: 14
CDR3: CASSSPWGSRSYTF

J: TRBJ1-1
V: TRBV29-1
length: 13
CDR3: CSVEKGGDTEAFF

J: TRBJ2-3
V: TRBV3-1/TRBV3-2
length: 18
CDR3: CASSRSVRAGEGRDTQYF

J: TRBJ2-1
V: TRBV5-8
length: 17
CDR3: CASSLRSGTYHLNEQFF

J: TRBJ2-3
V: TRBV9
length: 15
CDR3: CASRPSGSWTDTQYF

J: TRBJ1-2
V: TRBV7-2
length: 14
CDR3: CASSRDRDNYGYTF

J: TRBJ2-7
V: TRBV11-2
length: 14
CDR3: CASSSDRAPYEQYF

J: TRBJ2-7
V: TRBV3-1/TRBV3-2
length: 15
CDR3: CASSQGGSFSYEQYF

J: TRBJ2-7
V: TRBV7-9
length: 15
CDR3: CASSPSAGPTYEQYF

J: TRBJ2-7
V: TRBV29-1
length: 12
CDR3: CSVATITYEQYF

J: TRBJ1-5
V: TRBV7-2
length: 14
CDR3: CASSPRPTGQPQHF

J: TRBJ1-5
V: TRBV19
length: 16
CDR3: CASSIEGQGVGQPQHF

J: TRBJ1-6
V: TRBV9
length: 14
CDR3: CASSVDRPNSPLHF